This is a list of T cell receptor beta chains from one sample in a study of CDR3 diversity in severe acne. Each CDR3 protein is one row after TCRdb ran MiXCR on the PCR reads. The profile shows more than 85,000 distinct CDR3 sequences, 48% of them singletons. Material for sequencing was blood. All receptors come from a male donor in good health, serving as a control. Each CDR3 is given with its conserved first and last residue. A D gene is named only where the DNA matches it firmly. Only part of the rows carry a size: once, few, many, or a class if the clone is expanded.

CDR3 DNA: TGTGCCAGCAGCTTAGTTGGGGGGGACCAGTACTTC; CDR3 protein: CASSLVGGDQYF; D gene: TRBD2; clone size: -; J gene: TRBJ2-5; V gene: TRBV11-2; CDR3 length: 12
CDR3 DNA: TGCAGTGCCAGCAGTTTATCCTCGGGGTGGAATGAAAAACTGTTTTTT; CDR3 protein: CSASSLSSGWNEKLFF; D gene: -; clone size: -; J gene: TRBJ1-4; V gene: TRBV20-1; CDR3 length: 16
CDR3 DNA: TGTGCCAGCAGCTTGCATACTGGGGGCGCAGAGGAGCAGTACTTC; CDR3 protein: CASSLHTGGAEEQYF; D gene: -; clone size: -; J gene: TRBJ2-7; V gene: TRBV7-9; CDR3 length: 15
CDR3 DNA: TGTGCCAGCAGCCAAGATGGACTAGCGGGAGGTAGCACAGATACGCAGTATTTT; CDR3 protein: CASSQDGLAGGSTDTQYF; D gene: TRBD2; clone size: -; J gene: TRBJ2-3; V gene: TRBV4-2; CDR3 length: 18
CDR3 DNA: TGTGCCAGCGGAGGTGCAGGTTTGGGGACTGAAGCTTTCTTT; CDR3 protein: CASGGAGLGTEAFF; D gene: -; clone size: -; J gene: TRBJ1-1; V gene: TRBV7-8; CDR3 length: 14
CDR3 DNA: TGTGCCAGCCAGAGGGACAGGGCGGGTACTAACGAAAAACTGTTTTTT; CDR3 protein: CASQRDRAGTNEKLFF; D gene: TRBD1; clone size: many; J gene: TRBJ1-4; V gene: TRBV2; CDR3 length: 16
CDR3 DNA: TGTGCCTGGGAGGCCCGGGCCAGAGGTTGGTCCACCATATATTTT; CDR3 protein: CAWEARARGWSTIYF; D gene: -; clone size: -; J gene: TRBJ1-3; V gene: TRBV30; CDR3 length: 15
CDR3 DNA: TGTGCCCTGACAGGGGGATGGGAGACCCAGTACTTC; CDR3 protein: CALTGGWETQYF; D gene: TRBD1; clone size: -; J gene: TRBJ2-5; V gene: TRBV30; CDR3 length: 12
CDR3 DNA: TGTGCCAGTAGCCGGGGGGGATCCTACTCTGGGGCCAACGTCCTGACTTTC; CDR3 protein: CASSRGGSYSGANVLTF; D gene: TRBD2; clone size: once; J gene: TRBJ2-6; V gene: TRBV19; CDR3 length: 17
CDR3 DNA: TGTGCCAGCAGTCGGACCGTTCGCTCCTACGAGCAGTACTTC; CDR3 protein: CASSRTVRSYEQYF; D gene: -; clone size: -; J gene: TRBJ2-7; V gene: TRBV2; CDR3 length: 14
CDR3 DNA: TGTGCCAGCAGTGGACTAGCGGCTGGGGATACGCAGTATTTT; CDR3 protein: CASSGLAAGDTQYF; D gene: TRBD2; clone size: once; J gene: TRBJ2-3; V gene: TRBV6-4; CDR3 length: 14
CDR3 DNA: TGCGGCGTTGAAGGGCGGCAGGCGAACACTGAAGCTTTCTTC; CDR3 protein: CGVEGRQANTEAFF; D gene: -; clone size: -; J gene: TRBJ1-1; V gene: TRBV29-1; CDR3 length: 14
CDR3 DNA: TGTGCCAGCAGGGGCAGGGGGGGAAAAGAGACCCAGTACTTC; CDR3 protein: CASRGRGGKETQYF; D gene: -; clone size: once; J gene: TRBJ2-5; V gene: TRBV12-3/TRBV12-4; CDR3 length: 14
CDR3 DNA: TGTGCCATCAGTGGGGCTAGCGGGAGGGCCCGGGAGACCCAGTACTTC; CDR3 protein: CAISGASGRARETQYF; D gene: TRBD2; clone size: -; J gene: TRBJ2-5; V gene: TRBV10-3; CDR3 length: 16
CDR3 DNA: TGTGCCAGCAGTTACTCGGCCGGCCCCGAGCAGTTCTTC; CDR3 protein: CASSYSAGPEQFF; D gene: -; clone size: medium-sized; J gene: TRBJ2-1; V gene: TRBV6-5; CDR3 length: 13
CDR3 DNA: TGCGCCAGCAGCTTGGCCCTGGCAGCCCTTAGCACAGATACGCAGTATTTT; CDR3 protein: CASSLALAALSTDTQYF; D gene: -; clone size: many; J gene: TRBJ2-3; V gene: TRBV5-1; CDR3 length: 17
CDR3 DNA: TGTGCCAGCAGTGGCGACGGGAGCTCCTACGAGCAGTACTTC; CDR3 protein: CASSGDGSSYEQYF; D gene: -; clone size: many; J gene: TRBJ2-7; V gene: TRBV2; CDR3 length: 14
CDR3 DNA: TGTGCCAGCAGCAACTCCGGGACTACACAAGAGACCCAGTACTTC; CDR3 protein: CASSNSGTTQETQYF; D gene: TRBD2; clone size: few; J gene: TRBJ2-5; V gene: TRBV3-1; CDR3 length: 15
CDR3 DNA: TGTGCCAGCAGTTTATCGGGCTCTCTCGCCGAGCAGTACTTC; CDR3 protein: CASSLSGSLAEQYF; D gene: -; clone size: many; J gene: TRBJ2-7; V gene: TRBV27; CDR3 length: 14
CDR3 DNA: TGTGCCAGCAGCCCCTACAGGGTCGGGACTGAAGCTTTCTTT; CDR3 protein: CASSPYRVGTEAFF; D gene: -; clone size: few; J gene: TRBJ1-1; V gene: TRBV7-2; CDR3 length: 14
CDR3 DNA: TGTGCCAGCAGCGAGGGGGGGGGCTCCTACGAGCAGTACTTC; CDR3 protein: CASSEGGGSYEQYF; D gene: -; clone size: many; J gene: TRBJ2-7; V gene: TRBV7-2; CDR3 length: 14
CDR3 DNA: TGTGCCAGCAGCGTAGCCCTCAGGAGCTCTGGAAACACCATATATTTT; CDR3 protein: CASSVALRSSGNTIYF; D gene: -; clone size: -; J gene: TRBJ1-3; V gene: TRBV9; CDR3 length: 16
CDR3 DNA: TGTGCCAGCAGCCAAGATAGGGCCTACGAGCAGTACTTC; CDR3 protein: CASSQDRAYEQYF; D gene: -; clone size: -; J gene: TRBJ2-7; V gene: TRBV4-2; CDR3 length: 13
CDR3 DNA: TGTGCCAGCCCATTGCCGGGCTTCCAAGAGACCCAGTACTTC; CDR3 protein: CASPLPGFQETQYF; D gene: -; clone size: -; J gene: TRBJ2-5; V gene: TRBV2; CDR3 length: 14
CDR3 DNA: TGTGCCAGCCGTCCCCCGGGGACAGGGGCCTCCAATGAGCAGTTCTTC; CDR3 protein: CASRPPGTGASNEQFF; D gene: TRBD1; clone size: few; J gene: TRBJ2-1; V gene: TRBV28; CDR3 length: 16
CDR3 DNA: TGTGCCAGCAGCTTGACAGGGGCTGCCAACTATGGCTACACCTTC; CDR3 protein: CASSLTGAANYGYTF; D gene: TRBD1; clone size: -; J gene: TRBJ1-2; V gene: TRBV7-9; CDR3 length: 15
CDR3 DNA: TGCAGTGCTAGTTCAGGGGGAATCACTGAAGCTTTCTTT; CDR3 protein: CSASSGGITEAFF; D gene: TRBD1; clone size: -; J gene: TRBJ1-1; V gene: TRBV20-1; CDR3 length: 13
CDR3 DNA: TGCGCCAGCAGCATCCTACCAGGGATTCGGGGGACTAGCGGGAGTGCCTACTACGAGCAGTACTTC; CDR3 protein: CASSILPGIRGTSGSAYYEQYF; D gene: TRBD2; clone size: -; J gene: TRBJ2-7; V gene: TRBV5-1; CDR3 length: 22
CDR3 DNA: TGTGCCAGCAGTTCGACGGTCATGCTAGCCAAAAACATTCAGTACTTC; CDR3 protein: CASSSTVMLAKNIQYF; D gene: -; clone size: many; J gene: TRBJ2-4; V gene: TRBV6-5; CDR3 length: 16
CDR3 DNA: TGTGCCACCAGTGATCCGGGACACTACGAGCAGTACTTC; CDR3 protein: CATSDPGHYEQYF; D gene: -; clone size: many; J gene: TRBJ2-7; V gene: TRBV24-1; CDR3 length: 13
CDR3 DNA: TGTGCCAGCAGTAGGACCGTACTGGAGACCCAGTACTTC; CDR3 protein: CASSRTVLETQYF; D gene: -; clone size: many; J gene: TRBJ2-5; V gene: TRBV6-5; CDR3 length: 13
CDR3 DNA: TGTGCCACCAGCAGCGGACAGGGGGCAGGCACTGAAGCTTTCTTT; CDR3 protein: CATSSGQGAGTEAFF; D gene: TRBD1; clone size: -; J gene: TRBJ1-1; V gene: TRBV15; CDR3 length: 15
CDR3 DNA: TGTGCCAGCTCGCCGGAATTTAGAAACACCATATATTTT; CDR3 protein: CASSPEFRNTIYF; D gene: -; clone size: -; J gene: TRBJ1-3; V gene: TRBV18; CDR3 length: 13
CDR3 DNA: TGTGCCAGCAGCCAGGCGTATAGCTCCTACGAGCAGTACTTC; CDR3 protein: CASSQAYSSYEQYF; D gene: -; clone size: -; J gene: TRBJ2-7; V gene: TRBV11-3; CDR3 length: 14
CDR3 DNA: TGCGCCAGCAGCCGCGGGACTGGGTACTCGGGCTACACCTTC; CDR3 protein: CASSRGTGYSGYTF; D gene: -; clone size: -; J gene: TRBJ1-2; V gene: TRBV4-1; CDR3 length: 14
CDR3 DNA: TGTGCCAGCAGCCAGCGATCACAGGGCGAGCAGTACTTC; CDR3 protein: CASSQRSQGEQYF; D gene: -; clone size: -; J gene: TRBJ2-7; V gene: TRBV7-9; CDR3 length: 13
CDR3 DNA: TGTGCCAGCAGCTTGGCTAGCGGGAGTTACGAGCAGTACTTC; CDR3 protein: CASSLASGSYEQYF; D gene: TRBD2; clone size: few; J gene: TRBJ2-7; V gene: TRBV7-3; CDR3 length: 14
CDR3 DNA: -; CDR3 protein: CASRHREGHGVFFGSGTQYF; D gene: -; clone size: -; J gene: TRBJ2-5; V gene: TRBV6-5; CDR3 length: 20
CDR3 DNA: TGTGCCAGCAGCTTAAAGGAACTGGTAAACACCGGGGAGCTGTTTTTT; CDR3 protein: CASSLKELVNTGELFF; D gene: -; clone size: -; J gene: TRBJ2-2; V gene: TRBV5-1; CDR3 length: 16
CDR3 DNA: TGTGCCACCAGCAGAAACGGTGTAATCAACACAGATACGCAGTATTTT; CDR3 protein: CATSRNGVINTDTQYF; D gene: -; clone size: few; J gene: TRBJ2-3; V gene: TRBV13; CDR3 length: 16
CDR3 DNA: TGTGCCAGCAGCACTGGGACAGGGGCCTTATACGAGCAGTACTTC; CDR3 protein: CASSTGTGALYEQYF; D gene: TRBD1; clone size: -; J gene: TRBJ2-7; V gene: TRBV28; CDR3 length: 15
CDR3 DNA: TGCGCCAGCAGCTTGCGAGGACAGGGGGCCTACGAGCAGTACTTC; CDR3 protein: CASSLRGQGAYEQYF; D gene: TRBD1; clone size: few; J gene: TRBJ2-7; V gene: TRBV5-1; CDR3 length: 15
CDR3 DNA: TGTGCCAGCAGTGCGGGAGCTATAAACGAGCAGTACTTC; CDR3 protein: CASSAGAINEQYF; D gene: TRBD2; clone size: -; J gene: TRBJ2-7; V gene: TRBV6-2/TRBV6-3; CDR3 length: 13
CDR3 DNA: TGTGCCAGCAGTGATCACAGGGCCTCCTCTGGAAACACCATATATTTT; CDR3 protein: CASSDHRASSGNTIYF; D gene: -; clone size: -; J gene: TRBJ1-3; V gene: TRBV2; CDR3 length: 16
CDR3 DNA: TGCAGCGGGAGGGTGGGTGAAACTGAAGCTTTCTTT; CDR3 protein: CSGRVGETEAFF; D gene: -; clone size: -; J gene: TRBJ1-1; V gene: TRBV29-1; CDR3 length: 12
CDR3 DNA: TGCGCCAGCAGCTTGGGGGACACCGACTATGGCTACACCTTC; CDR3 protein: CASSLGDTDYGYTF; D gene: -; clone size: -; J gene: TRBJ1-2; V gene: TRBV7-9; CDR3 length: 14
CDR3 DNA: TGTGCCAGCAGCCAAGGGAGCCACACTGAAGCTTTCTTT; CDR3 protein: CASSQGSHTEAFF; D gene: -; clone size: -; J gene: TRBJ1-1; V gene: TRBV10-2; CDR3 length: 13
CDR3 DNA: TGTGCCAGCAGCTACGGGAGGATCGCCCTCCACTTT; CDR3 protein: CASSYGRIALHF; D gene: -; clone size: many; J gene: TRBJ1-6; V gene: TRBV7-2; CDR3 length: 12
CDR3 DNA: TGTGCCAGCAGGATCAGCCCCGGTCAGCCCCAGCATTTT; CDR3 protein: CASRISPGQPQHF; D gene: -; clone size: few; J gene: TRBJ1-5; V gene: TRBV6-5; CDR3 length: 13
CDR3 DNA: TGCAGCGTTGAAGCGACAACGTACGAGCAGTACTTC; CDR3 protein: CSVEATTYEQYF; D gene: -; clone size: few; J gene: TRBJ2-7; V gene: TRBV29-1; CDR3 length: 12
CDR3 DNA: TGTGCCAGCAGTCGGACGGGTAACACTGAAGCTTTCTTT; CDR3 protein: CASSRTGNTEAFF; D gene: -; clone size: many; J gene: TRBJ1-1; V gene: TRBV6-2/TRBV6-3; CDR3 length: 13
CDR3 DNA: TGTGCCAGCAGCCAAGAGGGAGGGCCCAACGAGCAGTACTTC; CDR3 protein: CASSQEGGPNEQYF; D gene: TRBD2; clone size: -; J gene: TRBJ2-7; V gene: TRBV3-1; CDR3 length: 14
CDR3 DNA: TGTGCCAGCAGATTACTAGCGGGGTACTACGAGCAGTACTTC; CDR3 protein: CASRLLAGYYEQYF; D gene: TRBD2; clone size: few; J gene: TRBJ2-7; V gene: TRBV6-5; CDR3 length: 14
CDR3 DNA: TGTGCCAGCAGTTCGGGACAGGGGGAAAAGTACTTC; CDR3 protein: CASSSGQGEKYF; D gene: TRBD1; clone size: medium-sized; J gene: TRBJ2-7; V gene: TRBV6-5; CDR3 length: 12
CDR3 DNA: TGTGCCAGCAGCGTAGCTGGGACAGGGGCCTTAAACAATGAGCAGTTCTTC; CDR3 protein: CASSVAGTGALNNEQFF; D gene: TRBD1; clone size: -; J gene: TRBJ2-1; V gene: TRBV9; CDR3 length: 17
CDR3 DNA: TGTGCCGGAGCAGCCCTAGCTAGCACAGATACGCAGTATTTT; CDR3 protein: CAGAALASTDTQYF; D gene: -; clone size: -; J gene: TRBJ2-3; V gene: TRBV2; CDR3 length: 14
CDR3 DNA: TGCAGGGGACAACAGCTACCCTTGAAGACTGAAGCTTTCTTT; CDR3 protein: CRGQQLPLKTEAFF; D gene: -; clone size: -; J gene: TRBJ1-1; V gene: TRBV29-1; CDR3 length: 14